The clone carrying this TCR beta chain was detected only a few times. Given a much more abundant clone one base away, this may be a read error. Germline-derived CDR1 and CDR2 are SGHTA and FQGTGA. CDR3 length: 15 amino acids. V trimming: 5 bases; J trimming: 4 bases; junction bases outside the gene matches: 7. The sample of blood was obtained at first hyperthyroidism diagnosis (before any ophthalmopathy symptoms). Using RNA transcripts as the source, TCR beta CDR3 regions were amplified. HTBI primers drove first-round RT-PCR of the TCR CDR3. TCRdb reprocessed the multiplex PCR reads via MiXCR and lists one record per CDR3 protein. The sample lists 270,000 or so distinct CDR3 sequences; about 15% were seen once. The data were obtained in a study of T cells in Graves' hyperthyroidism and ophthalmopathy. Study at large: Before treatment of any kind, peripheral blood was taken at initial diagnosis.

The chain couples TRBV7-3 to TRBJ2-2; 7 bases line up with TRBD1. The receptor was derived from a woman in her forties or fifties with Graves' hyperthyroidism that later progressed to Graves' ophthalmopathy. The sample comprised blood. Here the CDR3 reads CASSPPGGTTGELFF. CDR3 bases: TGTGCCAGCAGCCCTCCAGGGGGAACCACCGGGGAGCTGTTTTTT.